The 19 T cell receptor beta chains given below trace back to one sample, sequenced in a study of graft-versus-host responses after intestinal transplantation. The table came from immunoSEQ multiplex PCR; TCRdb's copy has only in-frame clones and leaves some out. The data contain around 120,000 clones, roughly 95% of them singletons. These receptors have no known antigen. Specimen: unstimulated CD8+ T cells sorted from spleen or lymph node cells, collected before intestinal transplant. The receptors derive from a human donor who received an intestinal transplant.

In DNA, the CDR3 is TGTGCCAGCAGCACCGGAGGAGGAAACACCATATATTTT. Residues: CASSTGGGNTIYF. The rearrangement joins TRBV9 to TRBJ1-3; D gene unclear. V lost 4 bases to trimming and J lost 4 bases, with 9 bases between them. This CDR3 spans 13 amino acids. Germline V CDR1 and CDR2: SGDLS, YYNGEE.

The chain employs TRBV7-6 and TRBJ2-2; TRBD1 matches 8 bases. The CDR3 is 18 residues long. V trimming: 3 bases; J trimming: 3 bases; junction bases outside the gene matches: 12. Germline V lookup: CDR1 SGHVS, CDR2 FNYEAQ. The CDR3, as DNA: TGTGCCAGCAGCTTCAGGACAGGGACGACAATTGACACCGGGGAGCTGTTTTTT. Translation: CASSFRTGTTIDTGELFF.

The chain joins TRBV7-9 to TRBJ2-1; D remains unclear. In germline, CDR1 is SEHNR, CDR2 FQNEAQ (reference sequence). The CDR3 sequence is 12 residues long. Trimming removed 5 bases from V and 8 bases from J, with 10 bases in between. CDR3 residues: CASSLWAHEQFF. The CDR3 nucleotides read TGTGCCAGCAGCCTCTGGGCCCATGAGCAGTTCTTC.

The chain combines TRBV28 with TRBJ1-3; tentative D call: TRBD1 (6 bases). The CDR3 length is 14 residues. Trimming pared 5 bases from V and 2 bases from J, leaving 10 bases between. Germline CDR1 reads MDHEN; CDR2 reads SYDVKM. This CDR3 reads CASSHQGTGNTIYF. The CDR3 DNA is TGTGCCAGCAGTCACCAGGGGACTGGAAACACCATATATTTT.

This chain links TRBV28 with TRBJ2-7, with 10 bases that match TRBD2. The CDR3 spans 16 residues. V was clipped by 3 bases and J by 3 bases; unmatched bases: 8. CDR1 is MDHEN, CDR2 SYDVKM, per germline. The CDR3 DNA sequence: TGTGCCAGCAGTTTCACACGGACTAGCGGTCACTACGAGCAGTACTTC. It yields the protein CASSFTRTSGHYEQYF.

This chain uses TRBV27 with TRBJ2-7; maybe TRBD1 (5 bases). The CDR3 contains 14 residues. V was trimmed by 5 bases and J by 4 bases, leaving 15 bases between them. Germline lookup yields CDR1 MNHEY and CDR2 SMNVEV (reference sequence). The CDR3 loop is CASSGQAGLYEQYF. Written as DNA, the CDR3 is TGTGCCAGCAGTGGTCAAGCAGGGTTGTACGAGCAGTACTTC.

This clone was found once. The gene calls are TRBV28 and TRBJ1-5; D gene ambiguous. This CDR3 spans 14 amino acids. V shed 6 bases and J shed 11 bases, with 20 bases lying between them. From germline, CDR1 is MDHEN and CDR2 SYDVKM. CDR3 sequence (DNA): TGTGCCAGCAGCCCAAGGGAACAGCCTACGGCCCAGCATTTT. It codes for CASSPREQPTAQHF.

This chain uses TRBV28 with TRBJ2-1, with 8 bases aligning to TRBD1. Per germline, CDR1 MDHEN and CDR2 SYDVKM. V was pared by 7 bases and J by 6 bases, with 14 bases of the junction left unmatched. The CDR3 length is 16 residues. The CDR3 DNA reads TGTGCCAGCACCCACCTCGCGACAGGGGACTTCAATGAGCAGTTCTTC. Amino acids: CASTHLATGDFNEQFF.

This sequence joins TRBV19 and TRBJ1-5; 7 bases match TRBD1. There are 18 residues in the CDR3. The ends lost 9 bases at V and 0 bases at J; junction bases unmatched: 17. Germline CDR1 LNHDA, CDR2 SQIVND (reference sequence). CDR3 sequence reads: CARRKEGVGGYSNQPQHF. CDR3 nucleotide sequence: TGTGCCAGACGGAAAGAGGGGGTAGGGGGCTATAGCAATCAGCCCCAGCATTTT. The whole variable domain, filled in from reference TRBV19 and TRBJ1-5, reads DGGITQSPKYLFRKEGQNVTLSCEQNLNHDAMYWYRQDPGQGLRLIYYSQIVNDFQKGDIAEGYSVSREKKESFPLTVTSAQKNPTAFYLCARRKEGVGGYSNQPQHFGDGTRLSIL.

The V and J genes are TRBV15 and TRBJ1-2, with D possibly matching TRBD1 (6 bases). The CDR3 is made up of 15 amino acids. CDR1 and CDR2 from the germline V gene are LNHNV and YYDKDF (reference sequence). V was clipped by 1 base and J by 0 bases, with 9 bases between them. This CDR3 reads CATSRAGTTNYGYTF. The CDR3 DNA is TGTGCCACCAGCAGAGCCGGGACAACTAACTATGGCTACACCTTC.

The chain links TRBV7-9 to TRBJ2-1; D uncertain. With 0 bases removed from V and 5 bases from J, the gap between germline ends came to 5 bases. Germline CDR1 and CDR2: SEHNR and FQNEAQ (reference sequence). The CDR3 consists of 13 residues. The CDR3: CASSLAGNNEQFF. The CDR3 DNA follows: TGTGCCAGCAGCTTAGCAGGGAACAATGAGCAGTTCTTC.

V gene TRBV4-1 combines with J gene TRBJ2-7, with 12 bases identical to TRBD2. The CDR3 is made up of 17 amino acids. The J segment lost 0 bases and the V segment lost 4 bases, leaving 7 bases of the junction unmatched. CDR1 and CDR2 from the germline V gene are MGHRA and YSYEKL. The CDR3 DNA follows: TGCGCCAGCAGCCCCCCGGGACTAGCGGGCAGCTCCTACGAGCAGTACTTC. Its protein is CASSPPGLAGSSYEQYF.

The CDR3: CAWGGTSGIDEQFF. In DNA, the CDR3 is TGTGCCTGGGGCGGGACTAGCGGGATCGATGAGCAGTTCTTC. The J gene is TRBJ2-1, the V gene TRBV30; 13 bases line up with TRBD2. This CDR3 is 14 amino acids long. V was clipped by 5 bases and J by 8 bases; unmatched bases: 6. CDR1 and CDR2 from the germline V gene are GTSNPN and SVGIG (reference sequence).

This chain uses TRBV7-3 with TRBJ2-1; 7 bases are shared with TRBD1. V shed 2 bases, J shed 6 bases, and the junction held 16 bases outside the gene matches. CDR1 and CDR2 (germline): SGHTA, FQGTGA. This CDR3 is built from 18 residues. CDR3 DNA sequence: TGTGCCAGCAGCTTATGGGGACAGTCGAGCTTAGGTGGCAATGAGCAGTTCTTC. Translation gives CASSLWGQSSLGGNEQFF.

This clone came up once. The J gene is TRBJ2-1, the V gene TRBV7-3, with 11 bases aligning to TRBD2. V shed 5 bases, J shed 4 bases, and the junction held 7 bases outside the gene matches. CDR1 is SGHTA and CDR2 is FQGTGA in the germline V gene. The CDR3 runs 16 residues. CDR3 in amino acids: CASSVLAGEVYNEQFF. The CDR3, as DNA: TGTGCCAGCAGCGTACTAGCGGGAGAGGTATACAATGAGCAGTTCTTC.

The gene calls are TRBV10-3 and TRBJ2-6; possible D gene TRBD1, 6 bases. Germline V gene sequence: CDR1 ENHRY, CDR2 SYGVKD. This CDR3 is 19 amino acids long. The V end lost 2 bases, the J end lost 2 bases, and 19 bases lay between the germline ends. The CDR3 DNA is TGTGCCATCAGTGAGCCGTACAGGGAGACTCCTCCTGGGGCCAACGTCCTGACTTTC. Translated, it gives CAISEPYRETPPGANVLTF.

V usage is TRBV28 and J usage is TRBJ2-6, with 9 bases fitting TRBD1. Germline assignment: CDR1 MDHEN and CDR2 SYDVKM. The junction had 18 bases not matched to a gene; V was cut back by 6 bases and J by 0 bases. The CDR3 runs 21 residues. CDR3 amino acids: CASSDRSWGDRAGSGANVLTF. CDR3 nucleotide sequence: TGTGCCAGCAGCGACCGCTCCTGGGGGGACAGGGCGGGCTCTGGGGCCAACGTCCTGACTTTC.

The chain couples TRBV4-2 to TRBJ2-3; 7 positions agree with TRBD2. Losses at the gene ends were 5 bases for V and 4 bases for J; bases not matched to a gene: 6. The CDR3 is 14 residues long. Germline V gene data show CDR1 as LGHNA and CDR2 as YNFKEQ. The CDR3 nucleotides are TGTGCCAGCAGCGCCTCCGGGGGGTCAGATACGCAGTATTTT. Protein sequence: CASSASGGSDTQYF.

This clone was observed a single time. J is TRBJ2-7 and V is TRBV6-5; D is unclear. The CDR3 length is 12 residues. The ends were cut back, 5 bases at V and 7 bases at J, with 12 bases in the middle. Germline loops: CDR1 MNHEY, CDR2 SVGAGI. CDR3 loop: CASSDLGWEQYF. The CDR3 DNA reads as TGTGCCAGCAGTGACCTCGGGTGGGAGCAGTACTTC.